This T cell receptor (beta chain) was profiled in a study of blood T cell repertoires in COVID-19. Study at large: Material from acute and convalescent COVID-19 was sourced from the United States, Italy and Spain. T cells, B-cell-depleted T cells, or PBMCs provided the cDNA or gDNA that served as material.

Study processing details: Reference gene primer amplification gave nucleated cell count estimates. The protocol was immunoSEQ multiplex PCR, while the TCRdb copy is restricted to in-frame clones and leaves out a portion. That table gives V, J and clone size, and the DNA gave D and trimming. The sample holds under 200,000 clones, almost 85% seen once. The CDR3 is 13 amino acids. Germline CDR1 and CDR2: LNHDA and SQIVND (reference sequence). The V end lost 8 bases, the J end lost 9 bases, and 17 bases lay between the germline ends. The receptor was isolated from a man in his forties or fifties who had recovered from COVID-19. This sequence joins TRBV19 and TRBJ1-5; weak D call: TRBD1 (6 bases). The sequencing input was peripheral blood. CDR3 amino acids: CASSGEGGRPQHF. In nucleotides, the CDR3 is TGTGCCAGTTCAGGGGAAGGGGGACGGCCCCAGCATTTT.